This T cell receptor beta chain appears in the sequencing data of a study of blood T cell repertoires in COVID-19. For the study at large: Some COVID-19 samples were acute and others convalescent; all came from the United States, Italy and Spain.

As originally analysed: The authors estimated nucleated cell counts from reference gene primer amplification. Clones were sequenced by immunoSEQ multiplex PCR, and TCRdb holds only the in-frame ones, with some missing. The V and J calls and clone size come from that table; D and trimming were worked out from the DNA. The sample has about 59,000 clones; over 70% are singletons. The CDR3 totals 16 residues. Germline assignment: CDR1 LNHDA and CDR2 SQIVND (reference sequence). V lost 7 bases and J lost 3; bases outside the gene matches: 11. This clone was recorded a few times. This clonotype was sampled from a woman aged 70-85 years with acute or convalescent COVID-19. This chain uses TRBV19 with TRBJ2-3; 9 bases match TRBD2. Sequencing input: peripheral blood. The CDR3 sequence is CASTRNRLADTDTQYF. CDR3 DNA: TGTGCCAGTACCCGGAACAGACTAGCGGATACAGATACGCAGTATTTT.